A single sample gave rise to the 5 T cell receptor beta chains below, sequenced in a study of breast tumors, draining lymph nodes, adjacent tissues. The lymph nodes were axillary draining lymph nodes from breast cancer patients. TCRdb redid the calling of the multiplex PCR reads with MiXCR, one entry per CDR3 protein. The profile covers fewer than 150,000 distinct CDR3 sequences, with 21% appearing a single time and roughly 2.4% taken by the ten largest. The source material was axillary lymph node tissue. Receptors originate from a female donor with breast cancer. Some clones in this sample may be carry-over from other donors' samples.

In this sample, this clonotype turned up many times. The chain uses TRBV19 and TRBJ1-5; D gene unclear. CDR1 LNHDA and CDR2 SQIVND come from the germline V gene (reference sequence). This CDR3 comprises 13 residues. Trimming shortened V by 3 bases and J by 4 bases, and 7 bases separated the two germline ends. CDR3 nucleotide sequence: TGTGCCAGTAGTATTTTGGGGAATCAGCCCCAGCATTTT. Protein product: CASSILGNQPQHF.

The rearrangement links TRBV27 to TRBJ1-5; D perhaps matches TRBD1 (5 bases). The germline CDR1 and CDR2 sequences are MNHEY and SMNVEV (reference sequence). Deletions cut 8 bases from V and 0 bases from J, with 17 bases between. The CDR3 consists of 16 residues. The CDR3 nucleotides read TGTGCCAGCGCTCCTGAGGGGACTAATAGCAATCAGCCCCAGCATTTT. This gives the protein CASAPEGTNSNQPQHF.

This clonotype was seen only once. This may arise from a read error, as a much more abundant clone is one base away. The V and J genes are TRBV12-3 or TRBV12-4 and TRBJ2-1, with 11 bases aligning to TRBD2. This CDR3 region has 16 residues. V was pared by 6 bases and J by 8 bases, with 12 bases of the junction left unmatched. CDR3 in DNA: TGTGCCAGCAGAGCTCTAGCGGGAGGTGGTATCGATGAGCAGTTCTTC. It specifies CASRALAGGGIDEQFF.

This chain links TRBV9 with TRBJ1-1; tentative D call: TRBD1 (5 bases). Trimming cost V 0 bases and J 8 bases, with 8 bases left between them. Germline V gives CDR1 SGDLS, CDR2 YYNGEE. The CDR3 has 12 amino acids. The CDR3 loop reads CASSVGWGEAFF. As DNA, the CDR3 is TGTGCCAGCAGCGTAGGATGGGGGGAAGCTTTCTTT.

This clonotype was recorded many times. The gene calls are TRBV19 and TRBJ1-5, with a possible D match to TRBD1 (6 bases). The CDR3 contains 18 residues. The V gene's germline CDR1 is LNHDA and CDR2 SQIVND (reference sequence). The germline V and J ends were trimmed by 4 bases and 0 bases, with 19 bases remaining between them. This CDR3 reads CASSRGGLDRTSNQPQHF. In DNA, the CDR3 is TGTGCCAGTAGTAGGGGGGGGTTAGACAGGACTAGCAATCAGCCCCAGCATTTT.